The 19 T cell receptor beta chains below come from one sample, sequenced in a study of T cell responses to AZD1222 COVID-19 vaccine. Here immunoSEQ multiplex PCR was the method, and the copy in TCRdb shows in-frame clones only, minus some. This sample has about 83,000 clones, with around 93% found just once. The source material was peripheral blood, sampled 28 days after the second AZD1222 dose. These receptors were obtained from an adult who received the AZD1222 COVID-19 vaccine.

CDR3 sequence (DNA): TGTGCCAGCAGCTTAGAGGTCCGGGCTGGGGCCAACGTCCTGACTTTC. Translated: CASSLEVRAGANVLTF. The chain has TRBV11-2 and TRBJ2-6; D is unclear. Germline values: CDR1 SGHAT, CDR2 FQNNGV. This CDR3 has 16 amino acids. Trimming stripped 0 bases from V and 2 bases from J, with 8 bases between.

The V gene is TRBV5-1, the J gene TRBJ2-3, with 7 bases lining up with TRBD2. Germline V gene lookup returns CDR1 SGHRS and CDR2 YFSETQ. The CDR3 runs 15 residues. V shed 2 bases and J 0 bases; nucleotides not matched to a gene: 3. The CDR3 nucleotides are TGCGCCAGCAGCTTTGGTAGCGGGAGCACAGATACGCAGTATTTT. Translating gives CASSFGSGSTDTQYF.

In this sample, this clone turned up a few times. V and J are TRBV5-1 and TRBJ2-7; 7 bases align to TRBD2. Losses at the gene ends were 1 base for V and 7 bases for J; bases not matched to a gene: 23. The CDR3 is 19 residues long. CDR1 and CDR2 (germline): SGHRS, YFSETQ. The CDR3 is CASSLQRASASGAGWEQYF. DNA of the CDR3: TGCGCCAGCAGCTTGCAAAGGGCATCAGCTAGCGGAGCCGGGTGGGAGCAGTACTTC.

V is TRBV15 and J is TRBJ1-2; perhaps TRBD1 as D (6 bases). The germline V gene has CDR1 LNHNV and CDR2 YYDKDF (reference sequence). The ends were cut back, 5 bases at V and 4 bases at J, with 11 bases in the middle. This CDR3 is 13 amino acids long. The CDR3 sequence is CATSGGHPYGYTF. The CDR3 coding sequence is TGTGCCACCAGCGGGGGACATCCCTATGGCTACACCTTC.

The V and J genes are TRBV19 and TRBJ1-2; no definite D call. The CDR3 totals 17 residues. CDR1 and CDR2 from the germline V gene are LNHDA and SQIVND (reference sequence). With 5 bases removed from V and 1 base from J, the gap between germline ends came to 20 bases. In nucleotides, the CDR3 is TGTGCCAGTAGTGCTTCCGGCGCGGCCCGTCTTAACTATGGCTACACCTTC. Translation: CASSASGAARLNYGYTF.

The rearrangement links TRBV30 to TRBJ1-2; D might be TRBD1 (6 bases). V was clipped by 5 bases and J by 3 bases, with 13 bases between them. This CDR3 is 13 amino acids long. Germline CDR1 is GTSNPN and CDR2 is SVGIG (reference sequence). The CDR3 DNA is TGTGCCTGGGGCCGGGGGGCTGACTATGGCTACACCTTC. This sequence encodes CAWGRGADYGYTF.

The chain couples TRBV29-1 to TRBJ2-2; TRBD2 aligns across 8 bases. The V gene end was trimmed by 1 base and the J gene end by 5 bases; junction bases not matched to a gene: 12. Germline V lookup: CDR1 SQVTM, CDR2 ANQGSEA. The CDR3 covers 17 residues. CDR3 DNA: TGCAGCGTTGAAGGGGGTAGCGGGGAACACCGGACCGGGGAGCTGTTTTTT. This encodes CSVEGGSGEHRTGELFF.

The gene calls are TRBV3-1 (or the pseudogene TRBV3-2) and TRBJ2-2; 14 bases agree with TRBD2. This CDR3 comprises 19 residues. CDR1 is LGHDT, CDR2 YNNKEL, per germline (reference sequence). Trimming at V came to 4 bases and at J to 2 bases, leaving 9 bases not matched to a gene. The chain's CDR3 is CASSPRLAGGRLNTGELFF. The CDR3 DNA reads as TGTGCCAGCAGCCCAAGACTAGCGGGAGGGAGATTAAACACCGGGGAGCTGTTTTTT.

The CDR3 region is CASSVMVAGGPGELFF. CDR3 sequence (DNA): TGTGCCAGCAGCGTAATGGTAGCGGGAGGGCCCGGGGAGCTGTTTTTT. The chain employs TRBV9 and TRBJ2-2; TRBD2 matches at 11 bases. The CDR3 spans 16 residues. The germline V gene has CDR1 SGDLS and CDR2 YYNGEE. The V gene end was trimmed by 1 base and the J gene end by 6 bases; junction bases not matched to a gene: 5.

The rearrangement uses TRBV18 and TRBJ2-3, with 7 bases fitting TRBD1. This CDR3 contains 17 residues. Germline loops: CDR1 KGHSH, CDR2 LQKENI. The V segment lost 1 base and the J segment 4 bases; nucleotides outside the gene matches: 11. The CDR3 sequence: CASSPQGASPRADTQYF. The CDR3 DNA sequence: TGTGCCAGCTCACCACAGGGGGCAAGCCCCAGGGCAGATACGCAGTATTTT.

This clone was seen just once. The V call is TRBV28, the J call TRBJ2-6, with D hard to call. The CDR3 sequence is 14 residues long. The ends were cut back, 3 bases at V and 0 bases at J, with 3 bases in the middle. CDR1 is MDHEN, CDR2 SYDVKM, per germline. The CDR3 DNA is TGTGCCAGCAGTTTCACCTCTGGGGCCAACGTCCTGACTTTC. Translating gives CASSFTSGANVLTF.

The V gene is TRBV12-3 or TRBV12-4, the J gene TRBJ1-2; D call uncertain. The CDR3 spans 13 residues. Trimming stripped 6 bases from V and 5 bases from J, with 13 bases between. CDR3 sequence reads: CASRETGIYGYTF. Here the CDR3 DNA reads TGTGCCAGCAGAGAAACGGGGATTTATGGCTACACCTTC.

This clone has just one count. The chain recombines TRBV9 with TRBJ1-1; 8 bases fit TRBD1. The germline V gene encodes CDR1 SGDLS and CDR2 YYNGEE. Trimming at V came to 8 bases and at J to 0 bases, leaving 9 bases not matched to a gene. CDR3 length equals 15 residues. The CDR3 DNA reads TGTGCCAGAACGTGGCAGGGGGCTTTGAACACTGAAGCTTTCTTT. The encoded protein is CARTWQGALNTEAFF.

The chain employs TRBV9 and TRBJ2-1, with D tentatively TRBD1 or TRBD2 (6 bases each). The V end was cut by 0 bases, the J end by 7 bases, with 14 bases between. This CDR3 is built from 15 residues. The V gene's germline CDR1 is SGDLS and CDR2 YYNGEE. The CDR3 here is CASSVAGAQSNEQFF. DNA of the CDR3: TGTGCCAGCAGCGTAGCGGGGGCTCAGTCAAATGAGCAGTTCTTC.

V is TRBV5-1 and J is TRBJ2-5, with a weak D call TRBD2 (6 bases). V lost 5 bases to trimming and J lost 6 bases, with 23 bases between them. CDR1 is SGHRS, CDR2 YFSETQ, per germline. The CDR3 runs 16 residues. This CDR3 is CASSPSVGGEVKTQYF. Here the CDR3 DNA reads TGCGCCAGCAGTCCTTCGGTGGGGGGAGAGGTTAAGACCCAGTACTTC.

A single count supports this clone. This chain joins TRBV25-1 and TRBJ2-5; no reliable D call. The V gene lost 2 bases and the J gene lost 2 bases, with 9 bases spanning the gap. The length of the CDR3 is 14 residues. In germline, CDR1 is MGHDK, CDR2 SYGVNS. The CDR3 region has the DNA TGTGCCAGCAGTGAAGCGCGGAAACAAGAGACCCAGTACTTC. This sequence encodes CASSEARKQETQYF.

This chain joins TRBV9 and TRBJ2-2, with TRBD2 identical over 10 bases. The germline V gene has CDR1 SGDLS and CDR2 YYNGEE. The J segment lost 0 bases and the V segment lost 4 bases, leaving 9 bases of the junction unmatched. The CDR3 is 18 amino acids. The CDR3 reads CASSSLRTSGTNTGELFF. The CDR3 DNA sequence: TGTGCCAGCAGCTCCCTTCGGACTAGCGGTACGAACACCGGGGAGCTGTTTTTT.

This clone was seen just once. This chain links TRBV19 with TRBJ2-5; D is perhaps TRBD1 (5 bases). Deletions cut 2 bases from V and 6 bases from J, with 7 bases between. The CDR3 is 12 amino acids. Germline V gene sequence: CDR1 LNHDA, CDR2 SQIVND (reference sequence). The CDR3 DNA is TGTGCCAGTAGTATATCAGGGAAGACCCAGTACTTC. Translation gives CASSISGKTQYF.

The J gene is TRBJ1-3, the V gene TRBV6-1; D is uncertain. CDR1 is MNHNS and CDR2 is SASEGT in the germline V gene. The CDR3 spans 15 residues. V shed 3 bases and J shed 4 bases, with 13 bases lying between them. The CDR3 is CASSDFPRRGNTIYF. CDR3 nucleotides: TGTGCCAGCAGTGATTTCCCCCGGCGCGGAAACACCATATATTTT.